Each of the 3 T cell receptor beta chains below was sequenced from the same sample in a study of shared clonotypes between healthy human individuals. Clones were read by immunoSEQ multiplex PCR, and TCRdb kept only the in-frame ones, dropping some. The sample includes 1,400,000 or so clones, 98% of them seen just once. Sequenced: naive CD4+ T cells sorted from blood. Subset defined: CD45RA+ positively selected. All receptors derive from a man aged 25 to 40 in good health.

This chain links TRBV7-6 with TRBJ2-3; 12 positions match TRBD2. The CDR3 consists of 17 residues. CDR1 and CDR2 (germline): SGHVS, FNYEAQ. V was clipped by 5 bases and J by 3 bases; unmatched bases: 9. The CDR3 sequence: CASSERLAGEGTDTQYF. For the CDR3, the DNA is TGTGCCAGCAGCGAAAGACTAGCGGGAGAGGGGACAGATACGCAGTATTTT.

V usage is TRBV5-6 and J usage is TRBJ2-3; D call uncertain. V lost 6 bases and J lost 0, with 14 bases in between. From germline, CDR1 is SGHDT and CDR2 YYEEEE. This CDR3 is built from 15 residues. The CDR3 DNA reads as TGTGCCAGCACCTTAAGGAGCTCCAGCACAGATACGCAGTATTTT. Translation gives CASTLRSSSTDTQYF.

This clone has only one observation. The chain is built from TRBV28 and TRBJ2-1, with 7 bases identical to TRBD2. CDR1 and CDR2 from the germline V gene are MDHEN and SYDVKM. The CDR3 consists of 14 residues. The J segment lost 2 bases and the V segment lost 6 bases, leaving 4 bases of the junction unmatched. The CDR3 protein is CASRTSSAYNEQFF. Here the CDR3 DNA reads TGTGCCAGCAGGACTAGCTCGGCCTACAATGAGCAGTTCTTC.